The 8 T cell receptor beta chains below were found in one sample sequenced in a study of CD8 T cells in ankylosing spondylitis. TCRdb reprocessed the 5' RACE reads via MiXCR and lists one record per CDR3 protein. The sample shows 350,000 to 450,000 distinct CDR3 sequences, 20% of them seen only once. The sequenced sample consisted of blood, either unsorted or a sorted T cell fraction (not recorded which). These receptors were obtained from a male donor with ankylosing spondylitis or in good health (not recorded which).

The CDR3 DNA is TGTGCCAGCAGTTTAGGTAAATCCTCTGGAAACACCATATATTTT. Its protein is CASSLGKSSGNTIYF. The rearrangement uses TRBV12-3 or TRBV12-4 and TRBJ1-3; D remains unclear. Trimming removed 1 base at V and 0 bases at J, with 7 bases between. The CDR3 is 15 amino acids.

This clonotype was observed a few times. The chain has TRBV12-3 or TRBV12-4 and TRBJ2-5; a weak D match, TRBD2 (6 bases). With 6 bases removed from V and 5 bases from J, the gap between germline ends came to 16 bases. This CDR3 is 14 amino acids long. The CDR3 sequence is CASSLRTMWETQYF. CDR3 coding DNA: TGTGCCAGCAGCCTCCGGACTATGTGGGAGACCCAGTACTTC.

The chain is built from TRBV27 and TRBJ2-7, with TRBD2 as a possible D gene (6 bases). This CDR3 contains 16 residues. The germline gives CDR1 MNHEY, CDR2 SMNVEV (reference sequence). V gave up 5 bases and J gave up 3 bases, with 20 bases separating them. CDR3 loop: CASSPALGTLVYEQYF. CDR3 in DNA: TGTGCCAGCAGTCCGGCCCTCGGGACTCTGGTCTACGAGCAGTACTTC.

This clonotype was counted only a few times. The chain recombines TRBV6-1 with TRBJ1-1, with 8 bases identical to TRBD1. Trimming at V came to 6 bases and at J to 3 bases, leaving 6 bases not matched to a gene. Germline-derived CDR1 and CDR2 are MNHNS and SASEGT. The CDR3 is 14 residues long. CDR3 region: CASSRGLIDTEAFF. In nucleotides, the CDR3 is TGTGCCAGCAGCAGGGGGCTTATCGACACTGAAGCTTTCTTT.

The chain is built from TRBV7-9 and TRBJ2-7, with D maybe TRBD1 (6 bases). V lost 6 bases and J lost 3, with 12 bases in between. The CDR3 totals 13 residues. In germline, CDR1 is SEHNR, CDR2 FQNEAQ (reference sequence). The DNA for the CDR3 is TGTGCCAGCAGTCCACCAGGGGACTACGAGCAGTACTTC. The encoded protein is CASSPPGDYEQYF.

This clonotype was counted a few times. The chain couples TRBV13 to TRBJ2-1; D may match TRBD1 or TRBD2 (5 bases each). Trimming took off 4 bases at V and 7 bases at J, with 20 bases between the two ends. This CDR3 has 16 residues. The germline V gene encodes CDR1 PRHDT and CDR2 FYEKMQ (reference sequence). The CDR3 region is CASSSNGAEGRNEQFF. CDR3 coding DNA: TGTGCCAGCAGCTCCAACGGGGCCGAGGGACGGAATGAGCAGTTCTTC.

V is TRBV30 and J is TRBJ1-5; D uncertain. V lost 6 bases to trimming and J lost 7 bases, with 16 bases between them. Germline assignment: CDR1 GTSNPN and CDR2 SVGIG (reference sequence). The CDR3 covers 13 residues. This CDR3 reads CACDRGVGQPQHF. CDR3 coding DNA: TGTGCCTGTGACCGCGGGGTAGGGCAGCCCCAGCATTTT.

This clonotype was picked up one time. The chain has TRBV19 and TRBJ2-1; D remains unclear. The length of the CDR3 is 12 residues. Germline CDR1 is LNHDA and CDR2 is SQIVND (reference sequence). Trimming took 5 bases from V and 7 from J, leaving 9 bases between them. As DNA, the CDR3 is TGTGCCAGTAGTGAGCCGTGGAATGAGCAGTTCTTC. Amino acid sequence: CASSEPWNEQFF.